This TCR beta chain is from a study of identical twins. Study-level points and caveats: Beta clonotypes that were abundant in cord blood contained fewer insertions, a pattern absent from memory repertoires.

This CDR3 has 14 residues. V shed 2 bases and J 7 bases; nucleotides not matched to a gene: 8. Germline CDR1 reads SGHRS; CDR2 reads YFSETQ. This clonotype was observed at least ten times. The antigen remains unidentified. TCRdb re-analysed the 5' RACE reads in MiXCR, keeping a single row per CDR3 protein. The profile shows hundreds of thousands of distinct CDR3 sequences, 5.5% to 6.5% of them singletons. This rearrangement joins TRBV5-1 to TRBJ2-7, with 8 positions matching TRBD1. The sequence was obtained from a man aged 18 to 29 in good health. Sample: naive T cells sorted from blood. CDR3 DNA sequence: TGCGCCAGCAGCTTCAGGGGGCGAGGAGAAGAGCAGTACGTC. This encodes CASSFRGRGEEQYV.